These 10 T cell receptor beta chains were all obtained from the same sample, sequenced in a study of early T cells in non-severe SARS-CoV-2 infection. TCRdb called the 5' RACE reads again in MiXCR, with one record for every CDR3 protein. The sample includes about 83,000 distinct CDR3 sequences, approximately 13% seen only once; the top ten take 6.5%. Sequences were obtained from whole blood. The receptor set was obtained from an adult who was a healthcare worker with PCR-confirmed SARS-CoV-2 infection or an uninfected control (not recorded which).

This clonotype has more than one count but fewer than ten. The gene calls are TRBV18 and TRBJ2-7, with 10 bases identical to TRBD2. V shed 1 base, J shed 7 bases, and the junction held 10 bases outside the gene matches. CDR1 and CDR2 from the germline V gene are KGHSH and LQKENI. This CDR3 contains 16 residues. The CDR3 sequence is CASSPQEWTSGGEQYF. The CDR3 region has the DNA TGTGCCAGCTCACCACAGGAGTGGACTAGCGGAGGGGAGCAGTACTTC.

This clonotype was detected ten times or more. The chain's CDR3 is CASSLTGVNQPQHF. The CDR3 DNA reads as TGCGCCAGCAGCTTAACGGGGGTTAATCAGCCCCAGCATTTT. V and J are TRBV5-1 and TRBJ1-5, with D possibly being TRBD1 (5 bases). V shed 2 bases and J shed 4 bases, with 10 bases lying between them. The germline gives CDR1 SGHRS, CDR2 YFSETQ. The CDR3 has 14 amino acids.

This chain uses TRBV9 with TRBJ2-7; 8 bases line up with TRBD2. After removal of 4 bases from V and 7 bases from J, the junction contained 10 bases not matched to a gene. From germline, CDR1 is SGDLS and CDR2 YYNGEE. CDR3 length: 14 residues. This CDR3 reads CASSPISGMREQYF. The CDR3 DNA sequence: TGTGCCAGCAGCCCCATTAGCGGGATGAGGGAGCAGTACTTC.

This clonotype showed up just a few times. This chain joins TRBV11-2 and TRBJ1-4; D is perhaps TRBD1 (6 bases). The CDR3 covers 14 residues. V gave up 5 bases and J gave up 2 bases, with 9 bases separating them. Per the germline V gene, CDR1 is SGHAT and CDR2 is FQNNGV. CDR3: CASSRGHTNEKLFF. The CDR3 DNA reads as TGTGCCAGCAGCCGGGGACATACTAATGAAAAACTGTTTTTT. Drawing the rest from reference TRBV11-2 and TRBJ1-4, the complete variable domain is EAGVAQSPRYKIIEKRQSVAFWCNPISGHATLYWYQQILGQGPKLLIQFQNNGVVDDSQLPKDRFSAERLKGVDSTLKIQPAKLEDSAVYLCASSRGHTNEKLFFGSGTQLSVL.

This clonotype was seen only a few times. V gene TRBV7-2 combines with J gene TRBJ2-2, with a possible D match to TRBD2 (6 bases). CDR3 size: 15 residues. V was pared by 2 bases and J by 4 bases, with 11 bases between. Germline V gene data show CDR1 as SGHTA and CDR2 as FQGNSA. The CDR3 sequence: CASSLRLVGTGELFF. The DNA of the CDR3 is TGTGCCAGCAGCTTAAGACTAGTGGGCACCGGGGAGCTGTTTTTT.

In DNA, the CDR3 is TGTGCCAGCAGCCCCAAGCGGGTAAAAGTTATAGATACGCAGTATTTT. It encodes CASSPKRVKVIDTQYF. The rearrangement uses TRBV7-8 and TRBJ2-3; possible D gene TRBD2, 6 bases. The CDR3 extends over 16 amino acids. Per germline, CDR1 SGHVS and CDR2 FQNEAQ. V lost 5 bases to trimming and J lost 5 bases, with 20 bases between them.

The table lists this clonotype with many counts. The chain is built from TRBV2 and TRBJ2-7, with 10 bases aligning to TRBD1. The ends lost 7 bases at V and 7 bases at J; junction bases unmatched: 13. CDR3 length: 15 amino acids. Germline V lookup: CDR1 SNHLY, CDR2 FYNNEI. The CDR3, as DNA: TGTGCCAGCAAGCGCCCCGGGACAGGGGAGGGTGAGCAGTACTTC. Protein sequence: CASKRPGTGEGEQYF.

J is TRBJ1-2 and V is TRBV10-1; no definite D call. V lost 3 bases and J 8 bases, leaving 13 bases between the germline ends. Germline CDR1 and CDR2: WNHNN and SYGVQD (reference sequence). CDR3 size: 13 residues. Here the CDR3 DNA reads TGCGCCAGCAGTGATCGCAGATCCCGCGGCTACACCTTC. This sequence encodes CASSDRRSRGYTF.

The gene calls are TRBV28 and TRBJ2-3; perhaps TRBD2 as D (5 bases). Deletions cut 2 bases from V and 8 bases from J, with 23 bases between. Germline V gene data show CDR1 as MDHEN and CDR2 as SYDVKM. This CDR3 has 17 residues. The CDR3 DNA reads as TGTGCCAGCAGTTTACCTACCGGACTTTTTGGTCGGGGTACGCAGTATTTT. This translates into CASSLPTGLFGRGTQYF. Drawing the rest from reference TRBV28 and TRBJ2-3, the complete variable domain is DVKVTQSSRYLVKRTGEKVFLECVQDMDHENMFWYRQDPGLGLRLIYFSYDVKMKEKGDIPEGYSVSREKKERFSLILESASTNQTSMYLCASSLPTGLFGRGTQYFGPGTRLTVL.

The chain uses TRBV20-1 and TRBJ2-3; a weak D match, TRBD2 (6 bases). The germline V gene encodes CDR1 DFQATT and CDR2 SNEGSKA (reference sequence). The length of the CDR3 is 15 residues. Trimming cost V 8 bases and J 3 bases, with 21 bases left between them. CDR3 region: CSPLLARGGTDTQYF. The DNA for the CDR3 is TGCAGTCCCCTACTAGCCCGAGGTGGAACAGATACGCAGTATTTT.